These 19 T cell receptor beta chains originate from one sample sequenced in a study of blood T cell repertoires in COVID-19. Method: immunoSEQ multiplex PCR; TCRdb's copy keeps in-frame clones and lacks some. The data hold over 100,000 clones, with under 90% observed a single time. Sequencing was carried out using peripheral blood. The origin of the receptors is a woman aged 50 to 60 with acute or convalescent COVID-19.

In DNA form, the CDR3 reads TGTGCCAGCAGTTTGTGGCAGTCCACTGAAGCTTTCTTT. Its translation: CASSLWQSTEAFF. This chain joins TRBV28 and TRBJ1-1; no definite D call. The CDR3 is made up of 13 amino acids. Germline V gene sequence: CDR1 MDHEN, CDR2 SYDVKM. The V gene lost 3 bases and the J gene lost 4 bases, with 9 bases spanning the gap.

CDR3 amino acids: CASSPDRGLGYTF. The DNA for the CDR3 is TGTGCCAGCAGTCCGGACAGGGGGCTCGGCTACACCTTC. The chain joins TRBV6-5 to TRBJ1-2; 11 bases align to TRBD1. The CDR3 contains 13 residues. V trimming: 5 bases; J trimming: 8 bases; junction bases outside the gene matches: 4. The germline V gene has CDR1 MNHEY and CDR2 SVGAGI.

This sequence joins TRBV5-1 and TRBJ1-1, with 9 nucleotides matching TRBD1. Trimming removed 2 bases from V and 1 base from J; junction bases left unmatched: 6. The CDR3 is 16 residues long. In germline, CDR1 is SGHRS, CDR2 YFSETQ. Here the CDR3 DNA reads TGCGCCAGCAGCTTACAGGGGGCGCGGGGGAACACTGAAGCTTTCTTT. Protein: CASSLQGARGNTEAFF.

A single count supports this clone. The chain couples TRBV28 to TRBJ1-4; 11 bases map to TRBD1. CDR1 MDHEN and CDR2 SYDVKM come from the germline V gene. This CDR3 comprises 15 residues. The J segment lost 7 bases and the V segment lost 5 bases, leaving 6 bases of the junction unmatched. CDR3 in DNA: TGTGCCAGCAGTCTTGCCGGGACAGGGGGTGAAAAACTGTTTTTT. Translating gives CASSLAGTGGEKLFF.

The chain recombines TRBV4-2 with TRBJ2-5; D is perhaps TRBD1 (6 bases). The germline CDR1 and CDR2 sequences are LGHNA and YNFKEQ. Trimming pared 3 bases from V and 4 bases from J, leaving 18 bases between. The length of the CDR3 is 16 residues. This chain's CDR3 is CASSHGLGGGRETQYF. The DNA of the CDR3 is TGTGCCAGCAGCCACGGCTTAGGGGGTGGGCGAGAGACCCAGTACTTC.

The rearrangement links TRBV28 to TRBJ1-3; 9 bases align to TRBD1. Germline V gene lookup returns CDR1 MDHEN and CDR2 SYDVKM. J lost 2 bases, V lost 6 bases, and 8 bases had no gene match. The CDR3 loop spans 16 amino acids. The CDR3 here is CASSPGGTGTGNTIYF. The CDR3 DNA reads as TGTGCCAGCAGCCCGGGGGGGACAGGGACTGGAAACACCATATATTTT. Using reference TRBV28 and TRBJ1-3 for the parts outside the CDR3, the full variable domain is DVKVTQSSRYLVKRTGEKVFLECVQDMDHENMFWYRQDPGLGLRLIYFSYDVKMKEKGDIPEGYSVSREKKERFSLILESASTNQTSMYLCASSPGGTGTGNTIYFGEGSWLTVV.

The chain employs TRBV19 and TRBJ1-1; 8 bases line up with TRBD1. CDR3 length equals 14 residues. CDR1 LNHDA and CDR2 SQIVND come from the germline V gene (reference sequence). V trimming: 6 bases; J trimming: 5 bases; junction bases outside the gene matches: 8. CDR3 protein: CASRALTGGTEAFF. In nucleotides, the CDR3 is TGTGCCAGTAGGGCCCTAACAGGGGGAACTGAAGCTTTCTTT.

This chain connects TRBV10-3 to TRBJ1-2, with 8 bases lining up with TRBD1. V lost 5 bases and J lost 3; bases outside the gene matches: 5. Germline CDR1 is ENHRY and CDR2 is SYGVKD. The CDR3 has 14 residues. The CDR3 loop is CAISRTGLYYGYTF. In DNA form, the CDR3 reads TGTGCCATCAGTCGGACAGGGCTTTACTATGGCTACACCTTC.

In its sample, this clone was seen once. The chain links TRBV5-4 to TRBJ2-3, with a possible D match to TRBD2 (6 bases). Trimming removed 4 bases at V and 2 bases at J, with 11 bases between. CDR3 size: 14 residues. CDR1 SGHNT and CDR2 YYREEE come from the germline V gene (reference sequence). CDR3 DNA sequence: TGTGCCAGCAGCGTCGGACTAAACACAGATACGCAGTATTTT. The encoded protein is CASSVGLNTDTQYF.

CDR3 DNA: TGCGCCAGCAGCTTGGAGGGGGGGCCTACTGAAGCTTTCTTT. Translation: CASSLEGGPTEAFF. The V and J genes are TRBV5-1 and TRBJ1-1, with D possibly matching TRBD1 (6 bases). CDR3 size: 14 residues. V dropped 0 bases and J dropped 5 bases, with 11 bases sitting between them. CDR1 and CDR2 (germline): SGHRS, YFSETQ.

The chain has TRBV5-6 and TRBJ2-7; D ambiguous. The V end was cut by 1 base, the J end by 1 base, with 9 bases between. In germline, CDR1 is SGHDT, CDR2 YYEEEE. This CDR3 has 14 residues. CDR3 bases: TGTGCCAGCAGCTTGTTAACCCGGTCCTACGAGCAGTACTTC. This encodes CASSLLTRSYEQYF.

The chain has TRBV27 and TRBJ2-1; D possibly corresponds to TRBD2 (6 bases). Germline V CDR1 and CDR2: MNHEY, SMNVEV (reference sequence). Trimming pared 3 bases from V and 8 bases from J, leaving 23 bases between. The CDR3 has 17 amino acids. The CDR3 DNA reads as TGTGCCAGCAGTTTGATTACAACGACTAGGGGCACCGATGAGCAGTTCTTC. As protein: CASSLITTTRGTDEQFF.

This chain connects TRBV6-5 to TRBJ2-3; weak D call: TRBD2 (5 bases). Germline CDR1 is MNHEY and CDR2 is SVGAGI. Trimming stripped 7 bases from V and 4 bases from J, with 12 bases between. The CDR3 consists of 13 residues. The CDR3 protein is CASIGLRSDTQYF. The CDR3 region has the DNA TGTGCCAGCATTGGACTTCGGTCAGATACGCAGTATTTT.

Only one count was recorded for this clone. The CDR3 here is CASSPRDRPLYGYTF. In DNA form, the CDR3 reads TGTGCCAGCAGCCCCCGGGACAGACCTCTGTATGGCTACACCTTC. This rearrangement joins TRBV3-1 (or the pseudogene TRBV3-2) to TRBJ1-2, with 7 positions matching TRBD1. The CDR3 covers 15 residues. The V gene end was trimmed by 4 bases and the J gene end by 5 bases; junction bases not matched to a gene: 10. CDR1 LGHDT and CDR2 YNNKEL come from the germline V gene (reference sequence).

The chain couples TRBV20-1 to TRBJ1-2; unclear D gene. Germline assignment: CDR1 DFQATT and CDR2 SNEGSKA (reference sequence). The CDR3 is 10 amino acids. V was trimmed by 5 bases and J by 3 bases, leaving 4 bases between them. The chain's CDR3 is CSAFYYGYTF. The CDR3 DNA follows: TGCAGTGCTTTCTACTATGGCTACACCTTC.

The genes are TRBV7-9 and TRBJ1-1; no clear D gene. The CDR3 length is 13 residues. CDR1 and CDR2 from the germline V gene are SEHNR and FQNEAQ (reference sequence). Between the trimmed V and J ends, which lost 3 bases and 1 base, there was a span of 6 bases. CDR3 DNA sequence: TGTGCCAGCAGCTTTACACCGAACACTGAAGCTTTCTTT. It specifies CASSFTPNTEAFF.

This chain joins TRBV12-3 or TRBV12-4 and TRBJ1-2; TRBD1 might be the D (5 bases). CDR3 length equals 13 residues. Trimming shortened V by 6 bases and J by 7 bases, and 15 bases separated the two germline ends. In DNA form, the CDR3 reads TGTGCCAGCAGACCCCGACACGGGGGTGGCTACACCTTC. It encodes CASRPRHGGGYTF.

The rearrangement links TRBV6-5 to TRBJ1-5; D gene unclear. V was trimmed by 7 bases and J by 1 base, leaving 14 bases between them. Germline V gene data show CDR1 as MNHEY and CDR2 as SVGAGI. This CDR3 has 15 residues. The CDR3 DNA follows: TGTGCCAGCATCGAGAGGCGGGGAAGCAATCAGCCCCAGCATTTT. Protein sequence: CASIERRGSNQPQHF.

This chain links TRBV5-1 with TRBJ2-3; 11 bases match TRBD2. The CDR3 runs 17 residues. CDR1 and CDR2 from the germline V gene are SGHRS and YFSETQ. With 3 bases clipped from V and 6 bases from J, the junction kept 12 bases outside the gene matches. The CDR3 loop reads CASSWETSGDRSDTQYF. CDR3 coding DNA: TGCGCCAGCAGCTGGGAGACTAGCGGGGATAGAAGCGATACGCAGTATTTT. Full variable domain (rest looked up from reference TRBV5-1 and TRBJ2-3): KAGVTQTPRYLIKTRGQQVTLSCSPISGHRSVSWYQQTPGQGLQFLFEYFSETQRNKGNFPGRFSGRQFSNSRSEMNVSTLELGDSALYLCASSWETSGDRSDTQYFGPGTRLTVL.